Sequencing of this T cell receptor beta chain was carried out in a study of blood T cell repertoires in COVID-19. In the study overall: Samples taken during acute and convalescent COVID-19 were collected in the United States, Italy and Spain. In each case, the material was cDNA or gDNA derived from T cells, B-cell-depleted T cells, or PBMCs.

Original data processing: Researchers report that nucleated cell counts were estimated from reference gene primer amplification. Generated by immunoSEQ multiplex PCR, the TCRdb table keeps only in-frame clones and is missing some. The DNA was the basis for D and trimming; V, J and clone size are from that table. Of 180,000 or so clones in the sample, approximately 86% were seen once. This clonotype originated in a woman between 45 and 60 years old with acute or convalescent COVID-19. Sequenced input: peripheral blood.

CDR3 coding DNA: TGTGCCAGCAGCGAGGGGACTAGCGGGGTAAATGAGCAGTTCTTC. This encodes CASSEGTSGVNEQFF. This rearrangement joins TRBV9 to TRBJ2-1; 13 positions agree with TRBD2. Germline loops: CDR1 SGDLS, CDR2 YYNGEE. The length of the CDR3 is 15 residues. The V segment lost 3 bases and the J segment 7 bases; nucleotides outside the gene matches: 4.